This paragraph covers one T cell receptor (beta chain) sequence. CDR3 length: 15 amino acids. Looked up from germline, CDR1 is SEHNR and CDR2 is FQNEAQ (reference sequence). V gave up 4 bases and J gave up 8 bases; unmatched junction bases: 9. The data are from a study of blood T cell repertoires in COVID-19. Overall study context: In each case, the material was cDNA or gDNA derived from T cells, B-cell-depleted T cells, or PBMCs.

Measured with immunoSEQ multiplex PCR; TCRdb has only the in-frame clones, and not every one. The top ten clones hold around 2.1% of a sample with a few hundred thousand clones, 87% of them seen once. The TCR was taken from a young man with active or convalescent COVID-19. Specimen: peripheral blood. The chain has TRBV7-9 and TRBJ1-4, with TRBD1 matching 8 bases. CDR3 sequence (DNA): TGTGCCAGCAGCTATACAGGGGGTGCCTGGGAAAAACTGTTTTTT. This sequence encodes CASSYTGGAWEKLFF.